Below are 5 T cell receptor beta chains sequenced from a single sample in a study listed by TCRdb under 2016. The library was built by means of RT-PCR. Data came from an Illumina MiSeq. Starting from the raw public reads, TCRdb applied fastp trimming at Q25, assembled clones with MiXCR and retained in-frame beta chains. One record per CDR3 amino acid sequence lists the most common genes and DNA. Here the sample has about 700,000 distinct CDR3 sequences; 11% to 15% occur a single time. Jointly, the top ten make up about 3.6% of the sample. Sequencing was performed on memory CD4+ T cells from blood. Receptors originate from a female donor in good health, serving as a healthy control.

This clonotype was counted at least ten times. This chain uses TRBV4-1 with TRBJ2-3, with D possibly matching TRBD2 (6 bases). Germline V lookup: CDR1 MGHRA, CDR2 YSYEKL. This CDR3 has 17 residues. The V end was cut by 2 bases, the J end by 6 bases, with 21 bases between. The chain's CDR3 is CASSQQLEGVWSDTQYF. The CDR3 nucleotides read TGCGCCAGCAGCCAACAATTGGAGGGCGTCTGGTCGGATACGCAGTATTTT.

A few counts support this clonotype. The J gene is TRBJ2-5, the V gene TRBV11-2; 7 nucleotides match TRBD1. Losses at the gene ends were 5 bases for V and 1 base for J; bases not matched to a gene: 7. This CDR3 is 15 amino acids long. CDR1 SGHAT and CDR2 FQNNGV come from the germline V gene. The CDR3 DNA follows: TGTGCCAGCAGCACCGTTAACAGGGGCCAAGAGACCCAGTACTTC. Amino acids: CASSTVNRGQETQYF.

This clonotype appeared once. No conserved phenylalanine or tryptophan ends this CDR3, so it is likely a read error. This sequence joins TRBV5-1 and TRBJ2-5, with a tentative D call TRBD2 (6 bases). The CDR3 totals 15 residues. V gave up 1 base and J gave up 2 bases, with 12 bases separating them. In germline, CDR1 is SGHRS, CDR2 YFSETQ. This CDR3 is CASSLPRGTQETQYL. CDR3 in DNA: TGCGCCAGCAGCTTGCCTCGAGGGACTCAAGAGACCCAGTACCTC.

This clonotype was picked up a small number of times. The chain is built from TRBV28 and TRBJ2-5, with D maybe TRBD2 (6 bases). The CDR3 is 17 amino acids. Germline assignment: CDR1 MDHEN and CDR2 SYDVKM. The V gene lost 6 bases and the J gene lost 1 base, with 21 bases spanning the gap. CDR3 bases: TGTGCCAGCAGCCGGCGACCTAGCGTCCCGGGCCAAGAGACCCAGTACTTC. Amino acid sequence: CASSRRPSVPGQETQYF.

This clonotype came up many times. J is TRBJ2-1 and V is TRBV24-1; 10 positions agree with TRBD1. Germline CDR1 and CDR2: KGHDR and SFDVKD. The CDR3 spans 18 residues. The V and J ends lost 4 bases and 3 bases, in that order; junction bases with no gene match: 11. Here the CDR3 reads CATSDMAPTGGGYNEQFF. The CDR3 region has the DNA TGTGCCACCAGTGACATGGCACCGACAGGGGGCGGCTACAATGAGCAGTTCTTC.